This TCR beta chain was recovered during a study of cytomegalovirus exposure and HLA in healthy donors. General study findings and limits: Accurate predictions that matched the HLA-A and HLA-B alleles of most subjects were reportedly made from TCR beta sequences. Common viral pathogens seemed to be connected with several of the most significant clusters, according to a later analysis.

A multiplex PCR was run with 60 Vbeta primers and 13 Jbeta primers. In the original processing: It was a later analysis that counted about 80 million unique TCR beta chains, of which roughly 11 million were shared. TCRdb keeps only in-frame clones here, not all; method: immunoSEQ multiplex PCR. The DNA was the basis for D and trimming; V, J and clone size are from that table. The sample includes 65,000 to 90,000 clones, 76% of them seen just once. The V gene's germline CDR1 is SEHNR and CDR2 FQNEAQ (reference sequence). V lost 4 bases to trimming and J lost 5 bases; unmatched junction nucleotides: 9. The CDR3 length is 15 residues. Remarks on this clone: What it recognizes is unknown.

The gene calls are TRBV7-9 and TRBJ2-7; 9 bases align to TRBD1. This TCR was sampled from a man aged 35 to 55 in good health and CMV-seronegative. Specimen: PBMCs. The CDR3 DNA reads as TGTGCCAGCAGCTCACCCTTACAGGGGGCCAACGAGCAGTACTTC. It is translated as CASSSPLQGANEQYF.